This is a list of T cell receptor beta chains from one sample in a study of blood T cells in healthy people across ages. TCRdb called the 5' RACE reads again in MiXCR, with one record for every CDR3 protein. The sample shows 600,000 or so distinct CDR3 sequences, approximately 30% of them seen only once. The sequenced material came from blood. The receptors stem from an elderly woman in good health. The CDR3 runs from the conserved cysteine through the conserved F or W. Each record gives: D gene, V gene, clone size, J gene, CDR3 DNA, CDR3 protein. The D gene is left open where the match is weak. Expanded clones are given a class, and other clones once, few, many or no size at all.

TRBD2,TRBV20-1,NA,TRBJ2-1,TGCAGTGTACCCGGGGGGGCATACCAACAGTTCTTC,CSVPGGAYQQFF
NA,TRBV7-8,many,TRBJ2-3,TGTGCCAGCAGCCCCCGGGACCCTCGCACAGATACGCAGTATTTT,CASSPRDPRTDTQYF
NA,TRBV18,many,TRBJ2-3,TGTGCCAGCTCACCCTACTCGGATACGCAGTATTTT,CASSPYSDTQYF
NA,TRBV5-5,many,TRBJ2-5,TGTGCCAGCAGCTGGGGGCAGGGGCTGGAGACCCAGTACTTC,CASSWGQGLETQYF
TRBD2,TRBV30,few,TRBJ2-7,TGTGCCTGGAGTGGGGGGGGTACACAATATGAGCAGTACTTC,CAWSGGGTQYEQYF
NA,TRBV12-3/TRBV12-4,many,TRBJ2-7,TGTGCCAGCAGTCTGAGCAGCCCCTACGAGCAGTACTTC,CASSLSSPYEQYF
NA,TRBV7-2,many,TRBJ2-1,TGTGCCAGCAGCTTACGGGTAATGAGTGAGCAGTTCTTC,CASSLRVMSEQFF
TRBD2,TRBV12-3/TRBV12-4,many,TRBJ2-5,TGTGCTTCTAACGGGGGGAGTACGGAGACCCAGTACTTC,CASNGGSTETQYF
NA,TRBV28,few,TRBJ1-1,TGTGCCAGCACGGCAGGAGTGAACACTGAAGCTTTCTTT,CASTAGVNTEAFF
TRBD2,TRBV27,NA,TRBJ2-2,TGTGCCAGCAGTTTATCGCCCCCTCGGGGGGGGGCCACCGGGGAGCTGTTTTTT,CASSLSPPRGGATGELFF
TRBD1,TRBV13,few,TRBJ2-3,TGTGCCAGCAGCGCTAGACAGGGTCTGATCGAAGATACGCAGTATTTT,CASSARQGLIEDTQYF
TRBD1,TRBV7-9,NA,TRBJ2-7,TGTGTCAGCAGCCTCACCAGGACAGGGGAGGACGAGCAGTACTTC,CVSSLTRTGEDEQYF
TRBD1,TRBV15,NA,TRBJ1-1,TGTGCCACCAGCAGAGAACGGACAGGGGGCTACCGGGCTTTCTTT,CATSRERTGGYRAFF
TRBD1,TRBV7-6,many,TRBJ1-6,TGTGCCAGCAGCCCCGCCACAGGGGAGTCCTATAATTCACCCCTCCACTTT,CASSPATGESYNSPLHF
NA,TRBV10-3,many,TRBJ2-3,TGTGCCATACAGGGCCAGGGGCAGGGGCAGTATTTT,CAIQGQGQGQYF
NA,TRBV12-3/TRBV12-4,many,TRBJ1-6,TGTGCCAGCAGTTACACGTTATATAATTCACCCCTCCACTTT,CASSYTLYNSPLHF
NA,TRBV6-6,many,TRBJ2-7,TGTGCCAGCGCTACAGGAGGGTACGAGCAGTACTTC,CASATGGYEQYF
NA,TRBV20-1,few,TRBJ1-1,TGCAGTGGGGTGAGGGTCGCGGACACTGAAGCTTTCTTT,CSGVRVADTEAFF
TRBD1,TRBV28,NA,TRBJ2-7,TGTGCCAGCAGTTCCTCCGGGACAGGGAATTACGAGCAGTACTTC,CASSSSGTGNYEQYF
NA,TRBV28,NA,TRBJ1-5,TGTGCCAGCAGTTTCTGGGGAAACCAGCCCCAGCATTTT,CASSFWGNQPQHF
NA,TRBV7-2,many,TRBJ1-1,TGTGCCAGCAGCCCCCGAGGGCCGAACACTGAAGCTTTCTTT,CASSPRGPNTEAFF
NA,TRBV2,NA,TRBJ1-1,TGTGCCAGCAACCAGGGGAGTGCGAACACTGAAGCTTTCTTT,CASNQGSANTEAFF
TRBD1,TRBV28,NA,TRBJ1-2,TGTGCCAGCACCCCGAAGGGGGCTACTCCCTATGGCTACACCTTC,CASTPKGATPYGYTF
NA,TRBV5-1,few,TRBJ1-1,TGCGCCAGCAGCCCACACGGGAGTAACACTGAAGCTTTCTTT,CASSPHGSNTEAFF
TRBD1,TRBV7-6,many,TRBJ1-4,TGTGCCAGCAGCTTGGGGACAGGGGTGGCTAATGAAAAACTGTTTTTT,CASSLGTGVANEKLFF
NA,TRBV4-2,many,TRBJ2-2,TGTGCCAGCAGCCAAGAGTATCGCCCGGGCGAGGAGCTGTTTTTT,CASSQEYRPGEELFF
TRBD1,TRBV6-1,few,TRBJ1-2,TGTGCCAGCAGTGAAGTGGGGACAGGGTATGGCTACACCTTC,CASSEVGTGYGYTF
TRBD1,TRBV5-5,many,TRBJ2-7,TGTGCCAGCAGCAAACAGACAGGGGGCGAGCAGTACTTC,CASSKQTGGEQYF
TRBD2,TRBV7-8,many,TRBJ2-3,TGTGCCACCGTAGCGGGGGGGGGTCCAGATACGCAGTATTTT,CATVAGGGPDTQYF